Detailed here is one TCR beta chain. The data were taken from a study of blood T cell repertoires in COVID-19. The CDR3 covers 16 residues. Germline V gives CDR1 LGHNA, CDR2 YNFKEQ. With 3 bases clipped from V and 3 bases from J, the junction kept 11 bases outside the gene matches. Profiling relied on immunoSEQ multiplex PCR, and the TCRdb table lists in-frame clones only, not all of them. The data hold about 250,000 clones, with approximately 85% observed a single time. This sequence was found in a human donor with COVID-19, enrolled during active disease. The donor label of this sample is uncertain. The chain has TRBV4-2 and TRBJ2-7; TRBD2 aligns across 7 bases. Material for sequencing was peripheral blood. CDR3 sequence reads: CASSQDRDYPYYEQYF. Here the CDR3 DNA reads TGTGCCAGCAGCCAGGACCGGGACTACCCGTACTACGAGCAGTACTTC.